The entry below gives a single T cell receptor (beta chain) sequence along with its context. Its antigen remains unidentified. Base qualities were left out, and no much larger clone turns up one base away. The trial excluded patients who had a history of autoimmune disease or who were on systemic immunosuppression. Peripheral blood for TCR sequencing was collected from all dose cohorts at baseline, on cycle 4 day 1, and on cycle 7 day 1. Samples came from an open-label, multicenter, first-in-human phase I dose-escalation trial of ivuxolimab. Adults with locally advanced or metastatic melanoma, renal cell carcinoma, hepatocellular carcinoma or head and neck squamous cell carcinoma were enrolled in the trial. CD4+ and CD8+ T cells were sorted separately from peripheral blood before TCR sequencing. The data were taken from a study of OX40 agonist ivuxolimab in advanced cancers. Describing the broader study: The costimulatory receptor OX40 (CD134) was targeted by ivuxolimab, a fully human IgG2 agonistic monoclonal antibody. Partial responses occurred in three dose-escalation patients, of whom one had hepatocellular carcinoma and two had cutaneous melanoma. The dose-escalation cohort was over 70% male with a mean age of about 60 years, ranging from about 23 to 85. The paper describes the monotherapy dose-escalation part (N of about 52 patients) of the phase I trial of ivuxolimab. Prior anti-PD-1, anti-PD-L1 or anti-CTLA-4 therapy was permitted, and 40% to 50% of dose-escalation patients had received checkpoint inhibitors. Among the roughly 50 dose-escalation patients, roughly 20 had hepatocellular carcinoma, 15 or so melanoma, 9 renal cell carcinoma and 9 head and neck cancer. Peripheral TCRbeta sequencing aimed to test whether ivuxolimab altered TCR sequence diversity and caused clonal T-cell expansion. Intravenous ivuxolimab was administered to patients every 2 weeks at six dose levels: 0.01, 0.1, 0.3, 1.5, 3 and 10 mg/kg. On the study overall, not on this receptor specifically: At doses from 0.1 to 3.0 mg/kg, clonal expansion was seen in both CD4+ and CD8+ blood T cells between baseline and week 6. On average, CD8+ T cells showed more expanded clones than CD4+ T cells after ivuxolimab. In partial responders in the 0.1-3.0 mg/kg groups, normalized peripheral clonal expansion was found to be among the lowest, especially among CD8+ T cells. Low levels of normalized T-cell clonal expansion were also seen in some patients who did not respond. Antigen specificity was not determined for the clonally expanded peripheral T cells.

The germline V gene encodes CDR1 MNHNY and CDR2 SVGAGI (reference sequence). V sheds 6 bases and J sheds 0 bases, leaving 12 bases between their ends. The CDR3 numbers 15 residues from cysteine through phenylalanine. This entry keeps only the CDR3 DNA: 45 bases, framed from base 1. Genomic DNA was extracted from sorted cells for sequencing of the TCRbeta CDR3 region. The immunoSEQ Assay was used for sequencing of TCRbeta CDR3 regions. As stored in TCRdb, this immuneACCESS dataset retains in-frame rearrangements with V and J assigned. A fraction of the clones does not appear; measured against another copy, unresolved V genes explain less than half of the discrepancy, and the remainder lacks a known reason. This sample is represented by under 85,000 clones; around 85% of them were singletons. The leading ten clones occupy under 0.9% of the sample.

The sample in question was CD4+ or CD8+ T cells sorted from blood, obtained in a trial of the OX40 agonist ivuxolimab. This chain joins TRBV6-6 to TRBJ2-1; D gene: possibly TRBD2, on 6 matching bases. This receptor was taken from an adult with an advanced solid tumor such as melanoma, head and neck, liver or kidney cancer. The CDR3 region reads CASRDYLSSYNEQFF. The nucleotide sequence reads TGTGCCAGCAGGGACTACCTGAGCTCCTACAATGAGCAGTTCTTC.